This T cell receptor (beta chain) emerged from a study of CD8 T cells in Susac syndrome. Sequencing targeted TCR beta in blood CD8+ and CD4+ T cells. The multiple sclerosis control group was made up of treatment-naive patients with stable or active relapsing-remitting disease. Reverse transcription of roughly 0.45 to 1 ug RNA was performed with random hexamers. An immunoSEQ multiplex PCR amplified TCR beta CDR3 over 54 Vbeta and 13 Jbeta. TCRdb ran MiXCR on the immunoSEQ multiplex PCR reads and lists one entry per CDR3 protein. Here the sample spans about 290,000 distinct CDR3 sequences, roughly 90% being singletons. The sequencing sample was made of CD8+ T cells from PBMCs. This receptor was identified in a human donor with multiple sclerosis.

Here the CDR3 DNA reads TGTGCCAGCAGGAATCAGGATACCTACGAGCAGTACTTC. It yields the protein CASRNQDTYEQYF. J is TRBJ2-7 and V is TRBV27, with unresolved D. CDR1 MNHEY and CDR2 SMNVEV come from the germline V gene (reference sequence). The CDR3 contains 13 residues. With 6 bases removed from V and 2 bases from J, the gap between germline ends came to 11 bases.